This T cell receptor (beta chain) was captured by sequencing in a study of cytomegalovirus exposure and HLA in healthy donors. The germline V gene encodes CDR1 MNHEY and CDR2 SMNVEV (reference sequence). V lost 5 bases and J 11 bases, leaving 19 bases between the germline ends. The length of the CDR3 is 14 residues. PCR amplification relied on 60 Vbeta primers (plus 13 Jbeta primers). Sequencing used immunoSEQ multiplex PCR; TCRdb keeps in-frame clones, though not all of them. Here the sample spans over 120,000 clones, about four fifths being singletons. The sequencing sample was made of PBMCs. This TCR was sampled from a woman under 30 in good health and CMV-seropositive. This sequence joins TRBV27 and TRBJ1-3, with a tentative D call TRBD1 (5 bases). The CDR3: CASSDDRPPGAIYF. The CDR3 DNA reads TGTGCCAGCAGTGACGACAGACCCCCGGGGGCCATATATTTT.